Below, 19 T cell receptor beta chains from the same sample are listed, as sequenced in a study of neurological immune-mediated disorders. Specified time point: longitudinal time-point 2. TCRdb used MiXCR to reprocess the 5' RACE reads, holding one entry per CDR3 protein. The sample holds roughly 60,000 distinct CDR3 sequences, more than 9.5% seen once. Sequenced: PBMCs. The source is a young man in good health.

This clonotype occurred many times. This sequence joins TRBV20-1 and TRBJ2-7, with a tentative D call TRBD1 (5 bases). Trimming pared 6 bases from V and 0 bases from J, leaving 18 bases between. The CDR3 consists of 15 residues. Germline CDR1 is DFQATT and CDR2 is SNEGSKA (reference sequence). The CDR3 spells CSARFNGHRSYEQYF. CDR3 coding DNA: TGCAGTGCAAGGTTCAACGGACATCGCTCCTACGAGCAGTACTTC.

This chain joins TRBV6-2 or TRBV6-3 and TRBJ1-2; TRBD1 is a possible D gene (6 bases). Looked up from germline, CDR1 is MNHEY and CDR2 is SVGEGT. This CDR3 contains 12 residues. The germline V and J ends were trimmed by 8 bases and 6 bases, with 13 bases remaining between them. This chain's CDR3 is CASRDTVDGYTF. The CDR3 nucleotides are TGTGCCAGCCGGGACACTGTGGATGGCTACACCTTC.

Many counts were recorded for this clonotype. This chain joins TRBV7-3 and TRBJ2-7; D is unclear. From germline, CDR1 is SGHTA and CDR2 FQGTGA. The CDR3 is 14 residues long. The V end lost 3 bases, the J end lost 0 bases, and 9 bases lay between the germline ends. The CDR3 sequence is CASSLTGSSYEQYF. The CDR3 DNA follows: TGTGCCAGCAGCTTGACGGGCAGCTCCTACGAGCAGTACTTC. Based on the CDR3 plus reference TRBV7-3 and TRBJ2-7, the full variable domain is GAGVSQTPSNKVTEKGKYVELRCDPISGHTALYWYRQSLGQGPEFLIYFQGTGAADDSGLPNDRFFAVRPEGSVSTLKIQRTERGDSAVYLCASSLTGSSYEQYFGPGTRLTVT.

V usage is TRBV24-1 and J usage is TRBJ2-3; a weak D match, TRBD1 (6 bases). V was cut by 12 bases and J by 4 bases, with 16 bases left in between. CDR3 length: 13 amino acids. Germline V gene data show CDR1 as KGHDR and CDR2 as SFDVKD. CDR3 coding DNA: TGTGCCTCCGCCGAAGCAGGGGCAGATACGCAGTATTTT. This codes for CASAEAGADTQYF.

This clonotype has a count of ten or more. The chain combines TRBV12-3 or TRBV12-4 with TRBJ1-5; tentative D call: TRBD1 (5 bases). The CDR3 covers 15 residues. V was trimmed by 6 bases and J by 1 base, leaving 13 bases between them. CDR3 protein: CASSLSSGSNQPQHF. The CDR3 DNA reads as TGTGCCAGCAGCCTCTCTTCAGGGAGCAATCAGCCCCAGCATTTT.

This clonotype was counted ten times or more. This chain uses TRBV6-5 with TRBJ1-4; D call uncertain. Trimming took 1 base from V and 7 from J, leaving 7 bases between them. The V gene's germline CDR1 is MNHEY and CDR2 SVGAGI. The CDR3 has 13 residues. The CDR3 sequence is CASSYFAGEKLFF. The CDR3 nucleotides are TGTGCCAGCAGTTACTTCGCGGGTGAAAAACTGTTTTTT.

This clonotype was counted ten times or more. The chain recombines TRBV5-1 with TRBJ2-5; D is ambiguous. Trimming removed 6 bases at V and 1 base at J, with 13 bases between. CDR3 length: 14 residues. Germline assignment: CDR1 SGHRS and CDR2 YFSETQ. The chain's CDR3 is CASKAGPSQETQYF. In nucleotides, the CDR3 is TGCGCCAGCAAGGCTGGGCCGTCCCAAGAGACCCAGTACTTC.

This clonotype was recorded at least ten times. This chain joins TRBV11-2 and TRBJ2-4; D is unresolved. The CDR3 sequence is 13 residues long. Germline-derived CDR1 and CDR2 are SGHAT and FQNNGV. V was clipped by 0 bases and J by 11 bases, with 11 bases between them. The CDR3 DNA follows: TGTGCCAGCAGCTTAGATGTCAGTGCACTTCAGTACTTC. Its protein is CASSLDVSALQYF.

Details on this clonotype: This may come from a read error, since a much larger clone is one base off. J is TRBJ2-2 and V is TRBV7-2; tentative D call: TRBD2 (5 bases). Germline CDR1 is SGHTA and CDR2 is FQGNSA. The CDR3 runs to 15 residues. In DNA, the CDR3 is TGTGACAGCAGCTTAGTGGACTTGGACACCGGGGAGCTGTTTTTT. This encodes CDSSLVDLDTGELFF.

The chain has TRBV4-1 and TRBJ2-7; 16 bases are a match to TRBD2. Per the germline V gene, CDR1 is MGHRA and CDR2 is YSYEKL. V was pared by 5 bases and J by 5 bases, with 9 bases of the junction left unmatched. The CDR3 loop spans 17 amino acids. The CDR3 is CASSAGLAGGPWDEQYF. Written as DNA, the CDR3 is TGCGCCAGCAGCGCGGGACTAGCGGGAGGGCCTTGGGACGAGCAGTACTTC.

This clonotype has a count of ten or more. The V gene is TRBV12-3 or TRBV12-4, the J gene TRBJ1-5; D is undetermined. Between the trimmed V and J ends, which lost 6 bases and 5 bases, there was a span of 11 bases. The length of the CDR3 is 13 residues. The CDR3 loop is CASSWASYQPQHF. The CDR3, as DNA: TGTGCCAGCAGCTGGGCCTCATATCAGCCCCAGCATTTT.

This clonotype was found many times. The chain has TRBV7-2 and TRBJ2-7; 8 bases are shared with TRBD1. The length of the CDR3 is 12 residues. After removal of 4 bases from V and 6 bases from J, the junction contained 2 bases not matched to a gene. The germline gives CDR1 SGHTA, CDR2 FQGNSA. CDR3 DNA: TGTGCCAGCAGCTCGGGACAGGCCGAGCAGTACTTC. It yields the protein CASSSGQAEQYF.

This clonotype occurred many times. The genes are TRBV2 and TRBJ2-3; the D is unclear. Between the trimmed V and J ends, which lost 1 base and 7 bases, there was a span of 21 bases. This CDR3 comprises 17 residues. Germline loops: CDR1 SNHLY, CDR2 FYNNEI. For the CDR3, the DNA is TGTGCCAGCAGTGAAGTGGTATGGGCCACCCTCTCCAATACGCAGTATTTT. It yields the protein CASSEVVWATLSNTQYF.

This clonotype was detected many times. This rearrangement joins TRBV7-2 to TRBJ1-5; weak D call: TRBD1 (6 bases). The V end was cut by 2 bases, the J end by 6 bases, with 11 bases between. The CDR3 spans 14 residues. CDR1 and CDR2 from the germline V gene are SGHTA and FQGNSA. The CDR3, as DNA: TGTGCCAGCAGCTTAATGGGGGGGGCTCAGCCCCAGCATTTT. Protein: CASSLMGGAQPQHF.

This chain joins TRBV10-2 and TRBJ2-2, with D perhaps being TRBD1 or TRBD2 (5 bases each). Germline V gene data show CDR1 as WSHSY and CDR2 as SAAADI. Deletions cut 6 bases from V and 6 bases from J, with 17 bases between. The CDR3 has 15 amino acids. In nucleotides, the CDR3 is TGCGCCAGCAGCCAGGGTACCCACGGGGCCGGGGAGCTGTTTTTT. It translates to CASSQGTHGAGELFF.

This clonotype was recorded at least ten times. The gene calls are TRBV7-2 and TRBJ2-3; D is unclear. The V and J ends lost 5 bases and 4 bases respectively, with 10 bases between them. Germline V gives CDR1 SGHTA, CDR2 FQGNSA. The CDR3 extends over 13 amino acids. Written as DNA, the CDR3 is TGTGCCAGCAGCCCCCCGGTGGCAGATACGCAGTATTTT. The encoded protein is CASSPPVADTQYF.

The sample holds many counts of this clonotype. The chain employs TRBV20-1 and TRBJ1-6, with unresolved D. The CDR3 length is 13 residues. Germline CDR1 is DFQATT and CDR2 is SNEGSKA (reference sequence). V was cut by 4 bases and J by 7 bases, with 11 bases left in between. CDR3 protein: CSAILGVNSPLHF. The CDR3 coding sequence is TGCAGTGCTATCCTTGGGGTCAATTCACCCCTCCACTTT.

This clonotype came up many times. The genes are TRBV15 and TRBJ2-3; 15 positions match TRBD2. V was pared by 3 bases and J by 11 bases, with 12 bases of the junction left unmatched. The CDR3 totals 17 residues. Germline lookup yields CDR1 LNHNV and CDR2 YYDKDF (reference sequence). The CDR3 nucleotides are TGTGCCACCAGCAGTTTGCTTGGACTAGCGGGAGGGCCGGTGCAGTATTTT. Translation gives CATSSLLGLAGGPVQYF.

This clonotype was seen at least ten times. This chain joins TRBV12-3 or TRBV12-4 and TRBJ2-3; 9 bases line up with TRBD2. Trimming removed 6 bases from V and 0 bases from J; junction bases left unmatched: 4. This CDR3 contains 15 residues. The CDR3 bases are TGTGCCAGCAGGACTAGCGGAACTAGCACAGATACGCAGTATTTT. Translation: CASRTSGTSTDTQYF.